These T cell receptor beta chains were read from a single sample in a study of blood T cell repertoires in COVID-19. Method: immunoSEQ multiplex PCR; TCRdb's copy keeps in-frame clones and lacks some. The sample records more than 95,000 clones, around 83% being singletons. Specimen: peripheral blood. These receptors all come from an elderly woman with active or convalescent COVID-19. The CDR3 runs from the conserved cysteine through the conserved F or W. A D gene is named only where the DNA matches it firmly. Clone size is given for some rows only: seen once, a few or many times, or a class if the clone is expanded.

d_gene: .
v_gene: TRBV9
j_gene: TRBJ2-1
abundance: .
CDR3nt: TGTGCCAGCAGTTTTACAGGCTCCTACAATGAGCAGTTCTTC
CDR3aa: CASSFTGSYNEQFF

d_gene: TRBD2
v_gene: TRBV28
j_gene: TRBJ2-7
abundance: .
CDR3nt: TGTGCCAGCACAGACGGGACTAGTGTGTCCGAGCAGTACTTC
CDR3aa: CASTDGTSVSEQYF

d_gene: TRBD1
v_gene: TRBV6-2/TRBV6-3
j_gene: TRBJ2-3
abundance: .
CDR3nt: TGTGCCAGCAGTTTCCAGGACAGGACAAATTCCGATACGCAGTATTTT
CDR3aa: CASSFQDRTNSDTQYF

d_gene: .
v_gene: TRBV7-8
j_gene: TRBJ1-2
abundance: few
CDR3nt: TGTGCCAGCAGCTTAGTAGCGGGGGATGGCTACACCTTC
CDR3aa: CASSLVAGDGYTF

d_gene: TRBD2
v_gene: TRBV29-1
j_gene: TRBJ2-3
abundance: .
CDR3nt: TGCAGCGTTACAGCGGGAGGGCTGACAGATACGCAGTATTTT
CDR3aa: CSVTAGGLTDTQYF

d_gene: .
v_gene: TRBV7-9
j_gene: TRBJ1-2
abundance: .
CDR3nt: TGTGCCAGCAGCTTAGATGGCAGACTCTATCATGGCTACACCTTC
CDR3aa: CASSLDGRLYHGYTF

d_gene: TRBD1
v_gene: TRBV5-5
j_gene: TRBJ1-3
abundance: .
CDR3nt: TGTGCCAGCAGCGATCAACCGAACAGGGGAGGAAACACCATATATTTT
CDR3aa: CASSDQPNRGGNTIYF

d_gene: TRBD2
v_gene: TRBV29-1
j_gene: TRBJ2-3
abundance: .
CDR3nt: TGCAGCGTTGAAGGGCTAGCGGGTGTCACAGATACGCAGTATTTT
CDR3aa: CSVEGLAGVTDTQYF

d_gene: .
v_gene: TRBV20-1
j_gene: TRBJ1-2
abundance: .
CDR3nt: TGCAGTGCTGGGGAGGGGAAAGGCTACACCTTC
CDR3aa: CSAGEGKGYTF

d_gene: TRBD1
v_gene: TRBV27
j_gene: TRBJ2-2
abundance: .
CDR3nt: TGTGCCAGCAGACCTCACGGGACAGGGAGGGTCGGGGAGCTGTTTTTT
CDR3aa: CASRPHGTGRVGELFF

d_gene: .
v_gene: TRBV7-2
j_gene: TRBJ2-7
abundance: .
CDR3nt: TGTGCCAGCAGCTTAGGGGCAGAACGCTATCTGGAGCAGTACTTC
CDR3aa: CASSLGAERYLEQYF

d_gene: TRBD1
v_gene: TRBV6-5
j_gene: TRBJ1-1
abundance: .
CDR3nt: TGTGCCAGCGTACAGGGGACAATGAACACTGAAGCTTTCTTT
CDR3aa: CASVQGTMNTEAFF

d_gene: .
v_gene: TRBV6-1
j_gene: TRBJ1-1
abundance: .
CDR3nt: TGTGCCAGCAGTGAGTTCGGGGGGGCAAACACTGAAGCTTTCTTT
CDR3aa: CASSEFGGANTEAFF